The 9 T cell receptor beta chains below were found in one sample sequenced in a study of blood T cell repertoires in COVID-19. Clones were sequenced by immunoSEQ multiplex PCR, and TCRdb holds only the in-frame ones, with some missing. The sample records 200,000 or so clones, about 85% being singletons. Material: peripheral blood. The receptor source for this set is a man in his sixties or seventies with active or convalescent COVID-19.

The chain is built from TRBV3-1 (or the pseudogene TRBV3-2) and TRBJ2-3; 8 positions match TRBD2. This CDR3 contains 14 residues. V was clipped by 4 bases and J by 5 bases; unmatched bases: 5. Germline CDR1 is LGHDT and CDR2 is YNNKEL (reference sequence). CDR3 sequence reads: CASSRGGTGDTQYF. The CDR3 DNA follows: TGTGCCAGCAGCCGCGGGGGGACTGGAGATACGCAGTATTTT.

As DNA, the CDR3 is TGTGCCAGCAGTTACCTAGCGGGGATCACAGATACGCAGTATTTT. Translated, it gives CASSYLAGITDTQYF. V gene TRBV5-5 combines with J gene TRBJ2-3, with TRBD2 identical over 9 bases. Germline loops: CDR1 SGHKS, CDR2 YYEKEE (reference sequence). The CDR3 length is 15 residues. V trimming: 5 bases; J trimming: 2 bases; junction bases outside the gene matches: 6.

The chain combines TRBV28 with TRBJ2-5, with D perhaps matching TRBD2 (6 bases). CDR1 and CDR2 from the germline V gene are MDHEN and SYDVKM. V shed 8 bases and J shed 1 base, with 14 bases lying between them. There are 14 residues in the CDR3. The chain's CDR3 is CASLAAGIQETQYF. DNA of the CDR3: TGTGCCAGCCTTGCGGCGGGGATCCAAGAGACCCAGTACTTC.

The chain couples TRBV9 to TRBJ1-6; D remains ambiguous. CDR3 size: 15 residues. V dropped 0 bases and J dropped 7 bases, with 11 bases sitting between them. CDR1 is SGDLS and CDR2 is YYNGEE in the germline V gene. The CDR3 DNA sequence: TGTGCCAGCAGCGTAGGCGGTTCTGGAAATTCACCCCTCCACTTT. Protein product: CASSVGGSGNSPLHF. Based on the CDR3 plus reference TRBV9 and TRBJ1-6, the full variable domain is DSGVTQTPKHLITATGQRVTLRCSPRSGDLSVYWYQQSLDQGLQFLIQYYNGEERAKGNILERFSAQQFPDLHSELNLSSLELGDSALYFCASSVGGSGNSPLHFGNGTRLTVT.

This clone was seen only once. At one end, the junction sequence differs from germline, possibly due to a read error. The chain has TRBV7-9 and TRBJ2-1; the match to TRBD2 covers 7 bases. Germline-derived CDR1 and CDR2 are SEHNR and FQNEAQ (reference sequence). The CDR3 consists of 11 residues. As DNA, the CDR3 is TGTGCCAGCAGCTTAGGGGGGGGTGCGGTCTTC. Its translation is CASSLGGGAVF.

The V and J genes are TRBV20-1 and TRBJ1-1, with 8 bases identical to TRBD1. The CDR3 spans 12 residues. V lost 3 bases, J lost 8 bases, and 5 bases stayed unmatched. CDR1 and CDR2 from the germline V gene are DFQATT and SNEGSKA (reference sequence). The CDR3 coding sequence is TGCAGTGCTAGTCCGGCAGGGGGCGAAGCTTTCTTT. Translating gives CSASPAGGEAFF.

The CDR3 spells CASSQTGTNYEQYF. The CDR3 coding sequence is TGTGCCAGTAGCCAAACAGGGACCAACTACGAGCAGTACTTC. This chain uses TRBV19 with TRBJ2-7, with a possible D match to TRBD1 (6 bases). V was pared by 6 bases and J by 3 bases, with 15 bases between. Germline V gives CDR1 LNHDA, CDR2 SQIVND (reference sequence). The CDR3 contains 14 residues. Full variable domain (missing parts from reference TRBV19 and TRBJ2-7): DGGITQSPKYLFRKEGQNVTLSCEQNLNHDAMYWYRQDPGQGLRLIYYSQIVNDFQKGDIAEGYSVSREKKESFPLTVTSAQKNPTAFYLCASSQTGTNYEQYFGPGTRLTVT.

This chain links TRBV5-1 with TRBJ2-1; TRBD2 aligns across 8 bases. The CDR3 consists of 15 residues. CDR1 and CDR2 from the germline V gene are SGHRS and YFSETQ. The J segment lost 4 bases and the V segment lost 0 bases, leaving 3 bases of the junction unmatched. The CDR3 DNA sequence: TGCGCCAGCAGCTTGGCCGGGAGGGAATACAATGAGCAGTTCTTC. Translating gives CASSLAGREYNEQFF.

The V and J genes are TRBV6-5 and TRBJ1-4; D perhaps matches TRBD1 (6 bases). CDR1 and CDR2 (germline): MNHEY, SVGAGI. The V end lost 1 base, the J end lost 5 bases, and 14 bases lay between the germline ends. The CDR3 is 16 amino acids. The CDR3 reads CASSYLSPGVNEKLFF. As DNA, the CDR3 is TGTGCCAGCAGTTACTTATCACCAGGGGTGAATGAAAAACTGTTTTTT.